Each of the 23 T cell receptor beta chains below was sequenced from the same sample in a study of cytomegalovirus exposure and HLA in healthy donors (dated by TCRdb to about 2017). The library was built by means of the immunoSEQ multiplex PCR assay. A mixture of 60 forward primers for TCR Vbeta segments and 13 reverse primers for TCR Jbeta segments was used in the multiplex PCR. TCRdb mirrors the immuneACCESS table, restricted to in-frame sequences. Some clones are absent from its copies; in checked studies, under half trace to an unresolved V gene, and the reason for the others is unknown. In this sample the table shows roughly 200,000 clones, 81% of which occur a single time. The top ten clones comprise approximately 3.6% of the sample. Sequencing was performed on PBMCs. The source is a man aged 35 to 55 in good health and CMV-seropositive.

The CDR3 DNA follows: TGTGCCAGCAGTCCCACAGGGAGCTCCTACAATGAGCAGTTCTTC. Protein sequence: CASSPTGSSYNEQFF. The chain uses TRBV27 and TRBJ2-1; a possible D gene is TRBD1 (6 bases). The V and J ends lost 5 bases and 0 bases respectively, with 11 bases between them. The CDR3 length is 15 residues. Germline V gene data show CDR1 as MNHEY and CDR2 as SMNVEV (reference sequence).

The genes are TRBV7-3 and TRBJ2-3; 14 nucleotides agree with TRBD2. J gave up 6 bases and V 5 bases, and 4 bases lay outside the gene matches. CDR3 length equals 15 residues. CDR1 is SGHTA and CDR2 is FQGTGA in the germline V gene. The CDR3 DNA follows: TGTGCCAGCAGCCGGGGACTAGCGGGAGTGGATACGCAGTATTTT. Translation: CASSRGLAGVDTQYF.

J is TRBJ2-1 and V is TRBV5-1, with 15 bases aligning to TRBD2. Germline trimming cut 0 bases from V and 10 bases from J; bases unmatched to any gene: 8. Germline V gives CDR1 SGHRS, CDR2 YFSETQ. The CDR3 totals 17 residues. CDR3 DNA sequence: TGCGCCAGCAGCTTGGTCCCTATTGGACTAGCGGGAGGGGAGCAGTTCTTC. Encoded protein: CASSLVPIGLAGGEQFF.

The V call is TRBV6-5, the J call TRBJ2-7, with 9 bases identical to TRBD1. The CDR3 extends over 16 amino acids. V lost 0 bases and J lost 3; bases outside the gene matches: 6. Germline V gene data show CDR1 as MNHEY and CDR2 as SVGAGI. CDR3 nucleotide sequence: TGTGCCAGCAGTTACTCGTTGGGACAGGGAAGCTACGAGCAGTACTTC. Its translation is CASSYSLGQGSYEQYF.

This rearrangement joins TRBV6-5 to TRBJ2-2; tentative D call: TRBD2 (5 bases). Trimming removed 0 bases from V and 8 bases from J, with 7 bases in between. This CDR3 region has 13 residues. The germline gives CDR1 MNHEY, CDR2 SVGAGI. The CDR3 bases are TGTGCCAGCAGTTACTCCCGGGAAGGGGAGCTGTTTTTT. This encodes CASSYSREGELFF.

The CDR3 here is CASSPGGQPTNEKLFF. The CDR3 nucleotides read TGCGCCAGCAGCCCTGGGGGACAGCCAACTAATGAAAAACTGTTTTTT. The V gene is TRBV5-1, the J gene TRBJ1-4, with 7 positions matching TRBD1. This CDR3 contains 16 residues. Unmatched junction bases numbered 6, after V lost 4 bases and J lost 0 bases. Looked up from germline, CDR1 is SGHRS and CDR2 is YFSETQ. Supplemented by reference TRBV5-1 and TRBJ1-4, the full variable domain reads KAGVTQTPRYLIKTRGQQVTLSCSPISGHRSVSWYQQTPGQGLQFLFEYFSETQRNKGNFPGRFSGRQFSNSRSEMNVSTLELGDSALYLCASSPGGQPTNEKLFFGSGTQLSVL.

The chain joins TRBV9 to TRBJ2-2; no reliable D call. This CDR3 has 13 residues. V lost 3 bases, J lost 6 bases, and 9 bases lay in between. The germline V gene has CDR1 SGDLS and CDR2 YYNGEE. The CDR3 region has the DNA TGTGCCAGCAGCGCCCCCAGGCCCGGGGAGCTGTTTTTT. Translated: CASSAPRPGELFF.

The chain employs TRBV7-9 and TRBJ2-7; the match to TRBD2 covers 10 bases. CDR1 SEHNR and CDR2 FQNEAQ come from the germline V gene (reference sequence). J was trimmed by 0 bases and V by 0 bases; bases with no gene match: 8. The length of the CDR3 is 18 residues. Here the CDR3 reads CASSLAHASGRSSYEQYF. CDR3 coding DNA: TGTGCCAGCAGCTTAGCGCATGCTAGCGGGAGAAGCTCCTACGAGCAGTACTTC.

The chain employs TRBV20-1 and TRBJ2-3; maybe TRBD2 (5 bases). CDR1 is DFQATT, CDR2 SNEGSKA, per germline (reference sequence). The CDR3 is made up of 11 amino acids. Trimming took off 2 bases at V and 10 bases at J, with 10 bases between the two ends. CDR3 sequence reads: CSARTSEAQYF. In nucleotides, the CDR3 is TGCAGTGCTAGAACTAGTGAGGCGCAGTATTTT.

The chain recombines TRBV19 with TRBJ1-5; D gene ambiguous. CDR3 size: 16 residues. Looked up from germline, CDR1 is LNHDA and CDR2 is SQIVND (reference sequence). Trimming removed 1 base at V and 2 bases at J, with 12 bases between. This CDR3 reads CASSIGPRAGNQPQHF. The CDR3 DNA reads TGTGCCAGTAGTATAGGTCCCCGAGCTGGCAATCAGCCCCAGCATTTT. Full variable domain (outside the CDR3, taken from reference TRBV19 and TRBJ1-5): DGGITQSPKYLFRKEGQNVTLSCEQNLNHDAMYWYRQDPGQGLRLIYYSQIVNDFQKGDIAEGYSVSREKKESFPLTVTSAQKNPTAFYLCASSIGPRAGNQPQHFGDGTRLSIL.

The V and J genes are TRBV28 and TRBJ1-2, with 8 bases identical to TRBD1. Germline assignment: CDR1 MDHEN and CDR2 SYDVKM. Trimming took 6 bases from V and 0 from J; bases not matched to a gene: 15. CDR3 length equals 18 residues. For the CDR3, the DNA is TGTGCCAGCAGCCAATCCCAGGGGGCGAGGTACTCTAACTATGGCTACACCTTC. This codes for CASSQSQGARYSNYGYTF.

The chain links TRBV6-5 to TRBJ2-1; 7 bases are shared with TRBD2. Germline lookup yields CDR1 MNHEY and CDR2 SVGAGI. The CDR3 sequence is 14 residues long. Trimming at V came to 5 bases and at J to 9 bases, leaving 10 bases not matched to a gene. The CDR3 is CASSRMSGKGEQFF. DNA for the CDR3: TGTGCCAGCAGTCGGATGAGCGGGAAGGGTGAGCAGTTCTTC.

In DNA form, the CDR3 reads TGTGCCAGCAGCCCTCCCCCCGGACTCGGAAGGGAGCAGTACTTC. Protein product: CASSPPPGLGREQYF. The V call is TRBV13, the J call TRBJ2-7; a possible D gene is TRBD2 (5 bases). This CDR3 contains 15 residues. Germline-derived CDR1 and CDR2 are PRHDT and FYEKMQ (reference sequence). V was shortened by 5 bases and J by 7 bases, with 21 bases between the two germline ends.

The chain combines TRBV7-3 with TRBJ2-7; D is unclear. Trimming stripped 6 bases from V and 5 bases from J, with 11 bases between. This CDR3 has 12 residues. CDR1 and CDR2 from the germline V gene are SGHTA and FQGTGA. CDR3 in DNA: TGTGCCAGCAGTCCTAATGGTGACGAGCAGTACTTC. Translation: CASSPNGDEQYF.

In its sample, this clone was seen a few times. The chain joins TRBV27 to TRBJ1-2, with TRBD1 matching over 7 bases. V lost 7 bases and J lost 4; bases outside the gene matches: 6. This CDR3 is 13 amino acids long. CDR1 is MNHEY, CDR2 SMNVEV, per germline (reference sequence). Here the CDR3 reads CASKRQGGYGYTF. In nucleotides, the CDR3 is TGTGCCAGCAAACGACAGGGAGGCTATGGCTACACCTTC.

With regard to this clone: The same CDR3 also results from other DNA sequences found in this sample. The CDR3 protein is CASSTGDSGANVLTF. For the CDR3, the DNA is TGTGCCAGTTCTACAGGAGACTCTGGGGCCAACGTCCTGACTTTC. The rearrangement uses TRBV19 and TRBJ2-6; TRBD1 is a possible D gene (5 bases). Deletions cut 8 bases from V and 0 bases from J, with 11 bases between. The germline V gene has CDR1 LNHDA and CDR2 SQIVND (reference sequence). The CDR3 is 15 amino acids. The whole variable domain, filled in from reference TRBV19 and TRBJ2-6, reads DGGITQSPKYLFRKEGQNVTLSCEQNLNHDAMYWYRQDPGQGLRLIYYSQIVNDFQKGDIAEGYSVSREKKESFPLTVTSAQKNPTAFYLCASSTGDSGANVLTFGAGSRLTVL.

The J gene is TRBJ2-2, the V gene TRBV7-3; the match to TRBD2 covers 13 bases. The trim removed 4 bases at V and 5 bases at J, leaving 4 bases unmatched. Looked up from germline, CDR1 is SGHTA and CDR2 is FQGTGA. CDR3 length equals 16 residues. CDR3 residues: CASSSAGLAGTGELFF. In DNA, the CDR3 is TGTGCCAGCAGCTCGGCGGGACTAGCGGGGACCGGGGAGCTGTTTTTT.

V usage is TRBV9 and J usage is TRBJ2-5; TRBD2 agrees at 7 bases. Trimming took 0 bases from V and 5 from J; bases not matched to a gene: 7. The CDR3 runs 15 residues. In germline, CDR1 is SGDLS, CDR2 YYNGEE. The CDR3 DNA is TGTGCCAGCAGCGTAGACGAGGGAGGGTGGGAGACCCAGTACTTC. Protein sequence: CASSVDEGGWETQYF.

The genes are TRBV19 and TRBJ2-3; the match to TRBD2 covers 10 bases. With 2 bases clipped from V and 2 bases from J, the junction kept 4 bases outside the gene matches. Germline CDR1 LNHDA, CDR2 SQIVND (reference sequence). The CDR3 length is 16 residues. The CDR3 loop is CASSIRLAGVTDTQYF. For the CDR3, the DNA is TGTGCCAGTAGTATACGGCTAGCGGGGGTCACAGATACGCAGTATTTT.

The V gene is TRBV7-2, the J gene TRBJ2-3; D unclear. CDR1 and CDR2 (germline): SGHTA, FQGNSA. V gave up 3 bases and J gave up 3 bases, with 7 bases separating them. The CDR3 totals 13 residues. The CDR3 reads CASSFSGTDTQYF. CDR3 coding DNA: TGTGCCAGCAGCTTTTCCGGGACAGATACGCAGTATTTT.

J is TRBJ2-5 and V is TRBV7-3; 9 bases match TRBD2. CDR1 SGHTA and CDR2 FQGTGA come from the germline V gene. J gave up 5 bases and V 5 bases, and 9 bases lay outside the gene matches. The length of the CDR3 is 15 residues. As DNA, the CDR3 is TGTGCCAGCAGCCCTCACCGGACTAGCGCCGAGACCCAGTACTTC. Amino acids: CASSPHRTSAETQYF. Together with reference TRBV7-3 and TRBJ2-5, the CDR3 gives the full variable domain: GAGVSQTPSNKVTEKGKYVELRCDPISGHTALYWYRQSLGQGPEFLIYFQGTGAADDSGLPNDRFFAVRPEGSVSTLKIQRTERGDSAVYLCASSPHRTSAETQYFGPGTRLLVL.

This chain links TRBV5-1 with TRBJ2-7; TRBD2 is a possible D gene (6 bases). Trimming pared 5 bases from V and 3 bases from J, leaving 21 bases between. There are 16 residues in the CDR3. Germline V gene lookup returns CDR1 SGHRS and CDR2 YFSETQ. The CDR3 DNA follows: TGCGCCAGCAGTCTAAGTTTGCGGGGAAATGGCTACGAGCAGTACTTC. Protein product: CASSLSLRGNGYEQYF.

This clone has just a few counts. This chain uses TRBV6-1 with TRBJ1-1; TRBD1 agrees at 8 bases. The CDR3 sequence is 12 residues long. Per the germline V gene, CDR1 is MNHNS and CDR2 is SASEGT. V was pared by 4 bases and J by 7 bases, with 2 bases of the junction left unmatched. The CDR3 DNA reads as TGTGCCAGCAGTGTGGACAGGGATGAAGCTTTCTTT. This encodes CASSVDRDEAFF.